This TCR beta chain stems from a study of cytomegalovirus exposure and HLA in healthy donors (TCRdb year 2017). As for the study more broadly: According to an earlier analysis of a few hundred of the donors, 200 million or so T cells yielded some 120 million unique TCR beta sequences and less than 300 Gb of sequence data. A separate validation cohort of 100 to 150 different subjects was used in addition to the roughly 670-subject first cohort. The study was designed to test whether signatures of past pathogen exposure could be identified by cataloging public T cell receptors. Typing coverage varied by locus: about 620-640 donors for A, B, C, DRB1 and DQB1; approximately 500 for DQA1; approximately 610 for DPA1; 450 to 480 for DPB1. HLA typing covered class I and class II loci at four-digit resolution. The study combined high-throughput TCR immunosequencing, statistical association of individual TCRs with disease status, and machine learning to predict cytomegalovirus infection status. An earlier analysis of more than 450 of the donors used high-throughput TCR beta sequencing to judge whether each TCR beta V gene segment behaved as functional or pseudogenic. Donor age, sex, ethnicity and CMV serostatus were collected together with the repertoire data. About five DR-DQ haplotypes were treated as single units for association and clustering because of strong linkage in the cohort. Genome-wide SNP genotypes for about 60% of the roughly 670 donors were used in a later genetic analysis, which treated that subset as a discovery cohort. In a later analysis, previously published TCR beta repertoires from roughly 710 donors were re-analyzed and high-resolution HLA genotyping was added so that TCR occurrence patterns could be studied. Rather than drawing on any new phenotypic data, the later analysis identified candidate immune exposures from TCR beta sequences and the way those sequences occurred across donors. Approximately 300 gigabases of sequencing data and approximately 80 million unique TCR sequences were included in an early release covering around 600 HLA-typed donors. The genetic ancestry cluster associated with self-reported Caucasian donors included over 80% of the roughly 400 genotyped donors. Every repertoire in the discovery cohort had been generated on one and the same sequencing platform. Among roughly 400 genotyped donors of the cohort, an average of approximately 220,000 unique TCR beta nucleotide sequences was sequenced per donor, of which roughly 18% were non-productive. The study profiled the T cell repertoires of hundreds of subjects by immunosequencing and related them to cytomegalovirus serostatus.

The library was generated by the immunoSEQ multiplex PCR assay. For the multiplex PCR, a mixture combining 60 forward primers for TCR Vbeta segments and 13 reverse primers for TCR Jbeta segments was used. A multiplex PCR assay on genomic DNA amplified the CDR3 region of rearranged TCR beta genes. On the Illumina HiSeq System, the amplified TCR beta libraries were sequenced as 87-base-pair reads. In the source study's methods: In a later analysis, approximately 74 million unique TCR beta chains were counted across the approximately 620 repertoires, and roughly 10 million of these chains were shared by at least two donors. A nearest-neighbor algorithm error-corrected the raw reads and collapsed the reads into unique sequences, merging closely related sequences to remove PCR and sequencing errors. V, D and J gene segments were assigned by aligning CDR3 sequences to IMGT reference sequences. For a sequence to be retained, a match of at least six nucleotides to both a V gene segment and a J gene segment was required. A rearrangement counted as productive if the CDR3 had no stop codons and remained in frame with V and J, and every other rearrangement counted as non-productive. Following IMGT convention, CDR3 was defined as the stretch from the second conserved V-encoded cysteine to the conserved J-encoded phenylalanine. The earlier analysis of 500 to 600 of the donors excluded sequences that lacked an unambiguous match to a single V gene segment. In an earlier analysis of approximately 590 of the donors, V segments were called functional above 56.7% productive rearrangements and were called segregating when the between-donor standard deviation exceeded 5%. A statistical classification framework was built for diagnosing cytomegalovirus status from the catalog of TCR beta chain sequences. A later analysis assigned V and J genes by comparing TCR nucleotide sequences with IMGT/GENE-DB human TR gene sequences. The TCRdist pipeline was used in a later analysis to assign CDR3 sequences and most-parsimonious VDJ recombination scenarios. In a later analysis, each TCR beta chain was defined by its CDR3 amino acid sequence together with its V-gene family, and reads lacking a unique V-gene family were excluded. As a way to deal with suspected cross-contamination and a sequencing artifact, a later analysis dropped 450 to 600 nucleotide sequences that were highly shared and had low generation probability. A later analysis calculated a clonal expansion index for each public chain from normalized within-repertoire ranks of inferred template counts. Generation probabilities in a later analysis came from a VDJ recombination model fitted to out-of-frame rearrangements, and those results were checked against IGoR. A later analysis scored TCR-TCR, TCR-HLA and TCR-CMV co-occurrence with hypergeometric tests, applying a repertoire-size bias correction to TCR pairs. A later analysis estimated false discovery rates by permuting HLA or CMV assignments 20 times. In a later analysis, co-occurring TCRs were grouped using DBSCAN, with TCRdist sequence similarity added in when clustering inside HLA-allele-positive subsets. For co-occurrence clustering, repertoires with fewer than 30,000 or more than 120,000 public chains were excluded, along with roughly five repertoires with anomalous nucleotide sharing. In its TCRdb copy, this immuneACCESS table keeps in-frame sequences only and misses some clones. Where compared with another copy, unresolved V genes explain less than half of these, and the others have no known cause. That table supplies the V and J calls and clone size; D and trimming were determined from the DNA. In all, the sample holds fewer than 300,000 clones, and roughly 90% of those were seen once. The top ten clones comprise almost 4% of the sample.

The germline V end is reduced by 5 bases and the J end by 9 bases; junction bases left unmatched: 13. Looking up the germline V gene yields CDR1 LGHNT and CDR2 FRNRAP. The CDR3 covers 16 residues, taking in both the cysteine and the phenylalanine. The DNA shown is the 48-base CDR3, in frame from base 1. General study outcomes and caveats: A later analysis associated around 16,000 TCR beta sequences with specific HLA alleles at a false discovery rate of 0.05. Only TCR beta chains were sequenced in this cohort, and the absence of alpha or paired-chain data limited detectable features. Some IMGT-functional V segments, including TRBV6-2 and TRBV6-3, could not be told apart with the 87-base-pair reads, so those segments were excluded. In an earlier analysis of approximately 600 of the donors, most TCR beta V segments were observed in productive rearrangements about 90% or about 30% of the time, broadly matching IMGT annotations. CMV serostatus was the only immune exposure information available for the cohort. When HLA alleles, especially DR and DQ, strongly co-occurred, TCR associations were difficult to assign to individual alleles. Three of the identified cytomegalovirus-associated TCR beta chains were confirmed in vitro to be specific for cytomegalovirus antigens. Cytomegalovirus status was reported to be diagnosed by the classifier with high specificity and sensitivity in both the original and validation cohorts. The study gave a list of more than 150 TCR beta chains associated with cytomegalovirus. In a later analysis, HLA-associated TCR beta chains showed more clonal expansion and lower generation probabilities than non-associated chains that were equally common. Some 15 rarely observed V segments, including chromosome 9 orphons, were excluded from the earlier analysis of about 500 of the donors because counts were too low. The sequencing pipeline was judged likely to have produced a cluster of highly shared sequence variants as a technical artifact. The presence/absence analyses assumed that sequencing depth was roughly uniform across donors, and that assumption may not be true. A later analysis found that most CMV-associated TCR beta chains appeared HLA-restricted, with HLA associations seemingly driven largely by CMV exposure. The authors suggested that the approach could potentially be generalized to other disease states and immunological phenotypes. A later analysis found that TCR association rates varied across HLA loci, with DRB1 alleles showing the most associated TCRs and HLA-C alleles the fewest. Because HLA typing was missing for some donors at each locus, association tests included only the typed subset. In a later genetic analysis, a missense DCLRE1C variant was associated with V-gene and J-gene trimming of TCR beta chains, and the association was replicated in an independent cohort. Correlated functional status among segregating V segments might reflect linkage disequilibrium, but an unknown experimental factor could not be ruled out. Most TCR sequences were observed very rarely across donors, whereas some public TCRs were present in many individuals. A further reported finding was that TCR beta sequences accurately predicted the HLA-A and HLA-B alleles for most subjects in the first cohort. A later genetic analysis reported fewer N-insertions in productive TCRs among donors in an Asian-associated ancestry cluster than the approximately 700-donor mean. A later analysis reported that several top co-occurrence clusters appeared linked to parvovirus B19, influenza, CMV and Epstein-Barr virus.

Of note for this clone: Its antigen remains undetermined. Qualities for individual bases were not recorded, and no much larger clone is one base off.

The cohort comprised 670 or so healthy bone marrow donors. At the time of sampling, all cohort members were nominally healthy, though unrecorded immune exposures were likely present. The donor was CMV seropositive and belonged to the group of about 290 seropositive cohort members. A peripheral blood sample was collected from each donor, and TCR beta sequencing was performed on peripheral blood mononuclear cells. Genomic DNA was extracted from the blood cell samples with the Qiagen DNeasy Blood Extraction Kit. This TCR was recovered from a man aged 40-55 years in good health and CMV-seropositive. Sequencing input: PBMCs. Recombination connected TRBV12-5 to TRBJ2-2, and 9 junctional nucleotides match TRBD2. The nucleotide sequence is TGTGCTAGTGGTGCCTCGGAGGGTAGCGGGAGTAGGGAGCTGTTTTTT. Translated, it gives CASGASEGSGSRELFF.